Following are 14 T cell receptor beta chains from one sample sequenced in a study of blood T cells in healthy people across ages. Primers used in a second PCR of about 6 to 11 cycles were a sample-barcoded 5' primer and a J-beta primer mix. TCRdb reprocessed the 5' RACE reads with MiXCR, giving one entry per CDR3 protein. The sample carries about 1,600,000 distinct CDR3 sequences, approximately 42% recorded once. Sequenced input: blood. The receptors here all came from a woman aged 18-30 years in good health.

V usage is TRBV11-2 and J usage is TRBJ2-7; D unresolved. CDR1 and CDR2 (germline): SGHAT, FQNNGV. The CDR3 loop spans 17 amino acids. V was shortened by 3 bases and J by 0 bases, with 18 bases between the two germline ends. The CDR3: CASSLVVALASSYEQYF. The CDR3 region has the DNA TGTGCCAGCAGCTTGGTCGTAGCCCTTGCTAGCTCCTACGAGCAGTACTTC.

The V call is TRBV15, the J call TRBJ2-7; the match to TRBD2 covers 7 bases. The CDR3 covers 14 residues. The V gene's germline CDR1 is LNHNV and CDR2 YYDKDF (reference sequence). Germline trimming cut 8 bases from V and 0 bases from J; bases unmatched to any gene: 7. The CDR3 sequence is CATGASGSSYEQYF. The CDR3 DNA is TGTGCCACCGGGGCTAGCGGAAGCTCCTACGAGCAGTACTTC. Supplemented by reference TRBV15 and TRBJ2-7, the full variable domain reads DAMVIQNPRYQVTQFGKPVTLSCSQTLNHNVMYWYQQKSSQAPKLLFHYYDKDFNNEADTPDNFQSRRPNTSFCFLDIRSPGLGDTAMYLCATGASGSSYEQYFGPGTRLTVT.

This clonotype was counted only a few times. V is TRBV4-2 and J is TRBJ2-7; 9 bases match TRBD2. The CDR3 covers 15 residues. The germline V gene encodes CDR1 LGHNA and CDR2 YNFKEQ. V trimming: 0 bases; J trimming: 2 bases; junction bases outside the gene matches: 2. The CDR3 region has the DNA TGTGCCAGCAGCCAAGAGCGGGGGGGAGCCTACGAGCAGTACTTC. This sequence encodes CASSQERGGAYEQYF.

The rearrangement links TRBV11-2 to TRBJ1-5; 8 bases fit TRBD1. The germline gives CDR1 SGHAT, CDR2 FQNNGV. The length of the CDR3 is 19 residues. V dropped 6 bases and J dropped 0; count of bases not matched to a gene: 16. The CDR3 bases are TGTGCCAGCAGAATCAGGGGGGGGACAGGTCCCTATAGCAATCAGCCCCAGCATTTT. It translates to CASRIRGGTGPYSNQPQHF.

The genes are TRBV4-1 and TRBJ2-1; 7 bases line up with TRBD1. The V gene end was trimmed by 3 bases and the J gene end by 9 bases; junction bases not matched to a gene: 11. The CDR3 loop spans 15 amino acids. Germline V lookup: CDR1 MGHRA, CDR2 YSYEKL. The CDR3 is CASSHRDSSRGEQFF. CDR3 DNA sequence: TGCGCCAGCAGCCATCGGGACAGCTCTCGGGGTGAGCAGTTCTTC.

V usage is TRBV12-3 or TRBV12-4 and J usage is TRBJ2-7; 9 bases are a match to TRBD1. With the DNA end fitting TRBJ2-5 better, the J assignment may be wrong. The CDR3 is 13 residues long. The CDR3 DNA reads TGTGCCAGCAGGGCCGACAGGGGGGAGACCCAGTACTTC. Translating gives CASRADRGETQYF.

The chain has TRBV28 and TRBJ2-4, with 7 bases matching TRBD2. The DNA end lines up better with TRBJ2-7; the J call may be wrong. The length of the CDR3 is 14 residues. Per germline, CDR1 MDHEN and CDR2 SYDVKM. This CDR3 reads CAAKIRDYSTEQYF. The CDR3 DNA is TGTGCCGCCAAGATCCGGGACTACTCAACCGAGCAGTACTTC.

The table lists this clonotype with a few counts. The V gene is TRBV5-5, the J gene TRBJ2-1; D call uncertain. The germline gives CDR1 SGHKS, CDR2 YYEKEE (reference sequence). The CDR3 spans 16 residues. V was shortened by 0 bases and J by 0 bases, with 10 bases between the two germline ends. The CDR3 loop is CASSLAMSLSYNEQFF. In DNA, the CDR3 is TGTGCCAGCAGCTTGGCCATGAGCCTCTCCTACAATGAGCAGTTCTTC.

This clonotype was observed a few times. The CDR3: CASSLYGVGSYNEQFF. The CDR3 nucleotides read TGTGCCAGCAGCTTATATGGCGTGGGGTCCTACAATGAGCAGTTCTTC. The rearrangement joins TRBV7-6 to TRBJ2-1; D uncertain. Trimming pared 2 bases from V and 1 base from J, leaving 12 bases between. The germline gives CDR1 SGHVS, CDR2 FNYEAQ. This CDR3 is built from 16 residues.

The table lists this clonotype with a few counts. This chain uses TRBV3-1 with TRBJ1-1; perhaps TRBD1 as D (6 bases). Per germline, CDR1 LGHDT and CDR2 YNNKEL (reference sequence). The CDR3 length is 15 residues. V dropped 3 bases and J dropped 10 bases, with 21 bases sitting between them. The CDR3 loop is CASSHPTRDNRAAFF. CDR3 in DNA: TGTGCCAGCAGCCACCCTACCCGGGACAATCGGGCAGCTTTCTTT.

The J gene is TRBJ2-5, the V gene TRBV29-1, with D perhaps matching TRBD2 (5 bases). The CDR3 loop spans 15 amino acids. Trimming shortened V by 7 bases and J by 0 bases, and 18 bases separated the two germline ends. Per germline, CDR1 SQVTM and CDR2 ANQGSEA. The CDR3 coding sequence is TGCAGCGCCGAGGGTTGGACGGAGAACCAAGAGACCCAGTACTTC. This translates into CSAEGWTENQETQYF. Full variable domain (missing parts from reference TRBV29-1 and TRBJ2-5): SAVISQKPSRDICQRGTSLTIQCQVDSQVTMMFWYRQQPGQSLTLIATANQGSEATYESGFVIDKFPISRPNLTFSTLTVSNMSPEDSSIYLCSAEGWTENQETQYFGPGTRLLVL.

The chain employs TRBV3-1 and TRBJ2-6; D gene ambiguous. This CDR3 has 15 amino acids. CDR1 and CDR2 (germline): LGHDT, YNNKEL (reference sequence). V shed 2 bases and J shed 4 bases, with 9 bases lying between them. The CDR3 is CASSQIHIGANVLTF. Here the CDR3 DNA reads TGTGCCAGCAGCCAAATACATATCGGGGCCAACGTCCTGACTTTC.

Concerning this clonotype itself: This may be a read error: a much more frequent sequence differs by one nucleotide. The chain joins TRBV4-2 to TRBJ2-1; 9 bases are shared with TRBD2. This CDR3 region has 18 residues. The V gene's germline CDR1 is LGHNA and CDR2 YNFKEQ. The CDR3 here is CAGSQDREVAGAVGEQFF. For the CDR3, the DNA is TGTGCCGGCAGCCAAGATAGGGAAGTAGCGGGGGCGGTAGGAGAGCAGTTCTTC.

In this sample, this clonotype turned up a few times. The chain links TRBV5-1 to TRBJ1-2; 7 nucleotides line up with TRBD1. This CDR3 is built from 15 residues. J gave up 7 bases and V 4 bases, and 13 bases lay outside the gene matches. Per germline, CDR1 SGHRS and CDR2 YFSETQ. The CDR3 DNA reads TGCGCCAGCAGCCCCTGGGGGCAGGGGGAAGGTGGCTACACCTTC. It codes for CASSPWGQGEGGYTF.